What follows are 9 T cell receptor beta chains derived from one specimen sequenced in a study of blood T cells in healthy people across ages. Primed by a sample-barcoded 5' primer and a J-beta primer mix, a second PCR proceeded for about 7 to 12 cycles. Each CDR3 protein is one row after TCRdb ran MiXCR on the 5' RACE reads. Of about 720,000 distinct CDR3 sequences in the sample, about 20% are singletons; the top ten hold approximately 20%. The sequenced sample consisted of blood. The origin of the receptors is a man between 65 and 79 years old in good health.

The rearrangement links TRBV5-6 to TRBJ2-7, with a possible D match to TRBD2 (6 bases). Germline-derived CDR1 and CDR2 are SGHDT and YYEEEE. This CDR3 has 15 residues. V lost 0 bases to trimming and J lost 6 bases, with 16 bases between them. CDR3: CASSLGGGVYVEQYF. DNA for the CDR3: TGTGCCAGCAGCTTGGGGGGCGGGGTTTATGTCGAGCAGTACTTC.

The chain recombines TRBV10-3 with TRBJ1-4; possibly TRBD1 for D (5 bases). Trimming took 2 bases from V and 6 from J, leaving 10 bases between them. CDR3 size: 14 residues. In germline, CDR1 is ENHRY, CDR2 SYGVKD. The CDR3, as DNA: TGTGCCATCAGTGAGGTCGGGGGAGATGAAAAACTGTTTTTT. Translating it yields CAISEVGGDEKLFF.

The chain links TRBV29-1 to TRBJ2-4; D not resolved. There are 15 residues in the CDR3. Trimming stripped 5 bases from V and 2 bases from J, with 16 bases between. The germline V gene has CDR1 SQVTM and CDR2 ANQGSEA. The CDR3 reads CSVTTARRTKNIQYF. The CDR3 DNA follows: TGCAGCGTTACTACAGCACGAAGAACCAAAAACATTCAGTACTTC.

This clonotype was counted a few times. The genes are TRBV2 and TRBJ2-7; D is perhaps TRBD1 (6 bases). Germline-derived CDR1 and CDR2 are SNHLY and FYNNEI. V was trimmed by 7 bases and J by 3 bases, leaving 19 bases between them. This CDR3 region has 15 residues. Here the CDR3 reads CASTLDSQIFYEQYF. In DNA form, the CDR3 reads TGTGCCAGCACCTTGGACAGCCAAATATTCTACGAGCAGTACTTC.

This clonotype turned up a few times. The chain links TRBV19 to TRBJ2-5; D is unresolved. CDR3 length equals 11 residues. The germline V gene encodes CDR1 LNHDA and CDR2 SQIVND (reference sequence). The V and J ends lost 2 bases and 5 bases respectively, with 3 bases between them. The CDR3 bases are TGTGCCAGTAGTATAATGGAGACCCAGTACTTC. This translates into CASSIMETQYF.

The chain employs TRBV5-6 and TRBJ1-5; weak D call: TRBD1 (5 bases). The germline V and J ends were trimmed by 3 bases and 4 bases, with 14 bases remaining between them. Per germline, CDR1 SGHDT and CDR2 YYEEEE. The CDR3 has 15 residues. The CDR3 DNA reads TGTGCCAGCAGCTGGGGCATAGGGCTAAATCAGCCCCAGCATTTT. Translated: CASSWGIGLNQPQHF.

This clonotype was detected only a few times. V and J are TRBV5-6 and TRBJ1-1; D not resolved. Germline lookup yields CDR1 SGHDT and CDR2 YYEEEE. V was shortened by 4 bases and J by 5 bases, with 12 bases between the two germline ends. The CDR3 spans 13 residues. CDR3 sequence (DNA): TGTGCCAGCAGCCGAACGAGCAGGACTGAAGCTTTCTTT. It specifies CASSRTSRTEAFF.

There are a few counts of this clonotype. CDR3 protein: CASSSDRSGEKLFF. DNA of the CDR3: TGTGCCAGCAGTTCGGACAGGAGCGGTGAAAAACTGTTTTTT. The rearrangement joins TRBV28 to TRBJ1-4; 7 bases are shared with TRBD1. The length of the CDR3 is 14 residues. CDR1 is MDHEN, CDR2 SYDVKM, per germline. The V segment lost 4 bases and the J segment 7 bases; nucleotides outside the gene matches: 6.

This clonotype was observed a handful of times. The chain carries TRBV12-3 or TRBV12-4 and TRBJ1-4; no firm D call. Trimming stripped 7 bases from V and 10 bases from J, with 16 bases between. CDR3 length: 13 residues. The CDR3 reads CASTKTGGVKLFF. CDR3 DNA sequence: TGTGCCAGCACCAAAACGGGTGGAGTAAAACTGTTTTTT.